Given below is one T cell receptor (beta chain) in context. This clone was detected once. Its antigen target is currently unknown. It has no much larger one-base neighbor in the sample; base qualities were not kept. The collaborating institutions used their own protocols to collect whole blood in K2EDTA tubes. For TCRbeta analysis, collaborators shipped samples in one of three forms: frozen whole blood, isolated PBMCs, or DNA extracted from either of those sample types. This entry is derived from a study of blood T cell repertoires in COVID-19 (dated by TCRdb to the early 2020s). For the wider study: The collaborator samples originated in the United States, Italy and Spain and spanned the acute and convalescent phases of COVID-19. Where available, HLA class I and class II types were obtained from metadata supplied by the sample provider rather than from assay-based typing. The material from the prospective study consisted of cDNA or gDNA derived from T cells, B-cell-depleted T cells, or PBMCs. The samples were drawn from the first 160 participants of the ongoing ImmuneRACE study and from about 1,200 subjects provided by 6 global collaborators. A freely available public database, intended as a resource for researchers studying the immune response to SARS-CoV-2, is where the repertoires were released. Subjects who had been exposed to COVID-19, were actively infected with it, or had recovered from it provided the deeply sampled blood TCRbeta repertoires that made up the dataset. Sample metadata almost always included a de-identified subject ID, COVID-19 status, age in years and sex.

The CDR3 spans 14 residues, from the cysteine through the phenylalanine. Just CDR3 DNA is preserved here, 42 bases in frame from base 1. Relative to germline, V is missing 4 bases and J is missing 5 bases, with 3 bases of the junction outside any gene match. From the germline V gene, CDR1 is KGHSH and CDR2 is LQKENI. TCRbeta CDR3 regions were amplified from genomic DNA by means of the immunoSEQ Assay, a bias-controlled multiplex PCR. In the paper's pipeline: Nucleated cell counts per sample were estimated from amplification of reference gene primers within the assay. To quantify the absolute abundance of each unique TCRbeta CDR3 rearrangement, sequence reads were collapsed and filtered. For each sample, productive Simpson clonality was calculated by taking the square root of Simpson's diversity index across productive rearrangements. In TCRdb, the immuneACCESS table is reduced to in-frame sequences with V and J assigned. These tables do not hold every clone; where another copy was compared, an unresolved V gene accounts for under half, and the others remain unexplained. V, J and clone size are those of that table, while D and trimming were read from the DNA. The sample profile shows roughly 140,000 clones; 81% of them were found once. About 7.5% of the sample lies in the top ten.

Broader findings and caveats from the paper: Clinical and demographic metadata were provided uncurated, with the amount varying by source and participant.

Recombination connected TRBV18 to TRBJ1-5, with 9 junctional bases fitting TRBD1. This receptor was identified in a human donor in a cohort sampled during active COVID-19. Specimen: peripheral blood. The nucleotides are TGTGCCAGCTCACAGGACAGGGGCTATCAGCCCCAGCATTTT. It codes for CASSQDRGYQPQHF.